Below, 29 T cell receptor beta chains from the same sample are listed, as sequenced in a study of CD8+ T cells in alopecia areata. Extracted from the samples, RNA was reverse transcribed into cDNA to serve as the sequencing template. The method was immunoSEQ multiplex PCR; TCRdb's version includes in-frame clones alone and lacks a portion of them. Of under 350,000 clones listed, 55% to 70% are singletons. This sample's treatment: oral pan-JAK inhibitor, 5-10 mg twice daily. Sequenced material: CD4+ T cells sorted from blood, taken at week 24, from a patient treated with tofacitinib. Receptor source: a human donor with alopecia areata.

The genes are TRBV7-2 and TRBJ2-5, with D unclear. Trimming took 5 bases from V and 2 from J, leaving 9 bases between them. Germline lookup yields CDR1 SGHTA and CDR2 FQGNSA. The CDR3 covers 13 residues. The CDR3 loop reads CASSQSFQETQYF. In nucleotides, the CDR3 is TGTGCCAGCAGCCAAAGCTTTCAAGAGACCCAGTACTTC.

This clone was picked up many times. The rearrangement uses TRBV10-3 and TRBJ2-5; no firm D call. With 2 bases removed from V and 2 bases from J, the gap between germline ends came to 6 bases. The CDR3 runs to 13 residues. The germline CDR1 and CDR2 sequences are ENHRY and SYGVKD. CDR3 sequence: CAISETAQETQYF. In DNA, the CDR3 is TGTGCCATCAGTGAGACGGCGCAAGAGACCCAGTACTTC.

This clone was counted between two and nine times. The chain carries TRBV19 and TRBJ2-4, with 7 bases identical to TRBD1. Germline CDR1 reads LNHDA; CDR2 reads SQIVND (reference sequence). The V segment lost 6 bases and the J segment 6 bases; nucleotides outside the gene matches: 11. The CDR3 loop spans 15 amino acids. In nucleotides, the CDR3 is TGTGCCAGTAGCCAATCGCAACACAGGGGAAACATTCAGTACTTC. It codes for CASSQSQHRGNIQYF.

With respect to this clone: At the DNA level, this CDR3 is encoded by other sequences in the same sample as well. V usage is TRBV29-1 and J usage is TRBJ2-7; weak D call: TRBD1 (5 bases). The V end was cut by 4 bases, the J end by 3 bases, with 7 bases between. Germline lookup yields CDR1 SQVTM and CDR2 ANQGSEA. The CDR3 loop spans 11 amino acids. CDR3 coding DNA: TGCAGCGTTGTTAGGGGCTACGAGCAGTACTTC. Protein: CSVVRGYEQYF.

This clone has only a few counts. The chain carries TRBV30 and TRBJ2-5; D is possibly TRBD1 (6 bases). V lost 4 bases and J 6 bases, leaving 15 bases between the germline ends. Germline lookup yields CDR1 GTSNPN and CDR2 SVGIG (reference sequence). The CDR3 is 13 amino acids. CDR3 coding DNA: TGTGCCTGGACTGGACAGACTCGGAAGACCCAGTACTTC. Residues: CAWTGQTRKTQYF.

The genes are TRBV5-1 and TRBJ2-3, with unresolved D. There are 12 residues in the CDR3. V was clipped by 5 bases and J by 3 bases, with 7 bases between them. CDR1 and CDR2 from the germline V gene are SGHRS and YFSETQ. CDR3: CASRAYTDTQYF. The CDR3 DNA reads TGCGCCAGCAGAGCTTATACAGATACGCAGTATTTT.

This chain uses TRBV30 with TRBJ2-1; 8 bases fit TRBD2. V shed 5 bases, J shed 4 bases, and the junction held 7 bases outside the gene matches. Germline-derived CDR1 and CDR2 are GTSNPN and SVGIG (reference sequence). This CDR3 is built from 14 residues. The CDR3 DNA is TGTGCCTGGTCTTCCGGGGGGGCTTACAATGAGCAGTTCTTC. Its translation: CAWSSGGAYNEQFF.

Only a few counts were recorded for this clone. The chain employs TRBV6-5 and TRBJ2-5; unclear D gene. Trimming shortened V by 0 bases and J by 3 bases, and 8 bases separated the two germline ends. This CDR3 has 14 residues. Germline lookup yields CDR1 MNHEY and CDR2 SVGAGI. The CDR3 DNA is TGTGCCAGCAGTTACTCAAGTTATGAAGAGACCCAGTACTTC. Its protein product is CASSYSSYEETQYF.

A few counts support this clone. The chain has TRBV5-6 and TRBJ1-2; a possible D gene is TRBD1 (5 bases). Germline V gene sequence: CDR1 SGHDT, CDR2 YYEEEE. This CDR3 comprises 14 residues. V lost 4 bases and J lost 5, with 15 bases in between. DNA for the CDR3: TGTGCCAGCAGCATAGGGACTCGGCTGTATGGCTACACCTTC. Translating gives CASSIGTRLYGYTF.

The chain links TRBV6-1 to TRBJ1-4, with no clear D. The CDR3 sequence is 14 residues long. The germline V gene encodes CDR1 MNHNS and CDR2 SASEGT. V was shortened by 6 bases and J by 6 bases, with 14 bases between the two germline ends. This CDR3 is CASRPGGPHEKLFF. The CDR3 DNA follows: TGTGCCAGCAGGCCCGGAGGACCGCATGAAAAACTGTTTTTT.

J is TRBJ2-7 and V is TRBV28, with D possibly being TRBD1 (5 bases). V lost 5 bases and J lost 2, with 19 bases in between. The germline CDR1 and CDR2 sequences are MDHEN and SYDVKM. This CDR3 comprises 16 residues. DNA of the CDR3: TGTGCCAGCAGTCGCTCCAGGGTCCCCACCGCCTACGAGCAGTACTTC. This encodes CASSRSRVPTAYEQYF.

CDR3 in amino acids: CASSLLQGEETQYF. In DNA form, the CDR3 reads TGCGCCAGCAGCTTGCTGCAGGGAGAAGAGACCCAGTACTTC. V usage is TRBV5-1 and J usage is TRBJ2-5; D possibly matches TRBD1 or TRBD2 (5 bases each). CDR1 SGHRS and CDR2 YFSETQ come from the germline V gene. V was trimmed by 1 base and J by 3 bases, leaving 10 bases between them. The CDR3 contains 14 residues.

This chain uses TRBV5-6 with TRBJ2-6; the D is unclear. The CDR3 is 15 amino acids. Germline CDR1 reads SGHDT; CDR2 reads YYEEEE. The V gene lost 3 bases and the J gene lost 3 bases, with 10 bases spanning the gap. The CDR3 here is CASSWGEVGANVLTF. The CDR3 DNA follows: TGTGCCAGCAGCTGGGGTGAGGTTGGGGCCAACGTCCTGACTTTC.

This clone was picked up a small number of times. The chain is built from TRBV7-9 and TRBJ2-1, with 14 bases matching TRBD2. CDR1 and CDR2 from the germline V gene are SEHNR and FQNEAQ (reference sequence). Trimming at V came to 5 bases and at J to 10 bases, leaving 10 bases not matched to a gene. The CDR3 covers 16 residues. The CDR3 protein is CASSPWGTSGGREQFF. As DNA, the CDR3 is TGTGCCAGCAGCCCTTGGGGGACTAGCGGGGGCCGGGAGCAGTTCTTC.

The V gene is TRBV6-5, the J gene TRBJ1-6; possibly TRBD1 for D (5 bases). This CDR3 comprises 12 residues. Germline V gene lookup returns CDR1 MNHEY and CDR2 SVGAGI. V lost 8 bases and J lost 10, with 12 bases in between. The CDR3 DNA follows: TGTGCCAGCGGAAGGGGAGACTCACCCCTCCACTTT. This gives the protein CASGRGDSPLHF.

There are a few counts of this clone. The junction and the germline gene differ at one end; a read error may be behind it. The rearrangement links TRBV2 to TRBJ2-4; D may correspond to TRBD1 or TRBD2 (5 bases each). The germline V gene encodes CDR1 SNHLY and CDR2 FYNNEI. CDR3 length: 16 amino acids. The CDR3 here is CAGRESAGGPKNIQYF. The CDR3 nucleotides read TGTGCCGGCAGGGAGTCTGCAGGCGGGCCCAAAAACATTCAGTACTTC.

The gene calls are TRBV30 and TRBJ1-2; 8 bases match TRBD1. The V gene end was trimmed by 2 bases and the J gene end by 7 bases; junction bases not matched to a gene: 6. This CDR3 is built from 13 residues. The germline V gene encodes CDR1 GTSNPN and CDR2 SVGIG (reference sequence). CDR3 bases: TGTGCCTGGAGTCGGACAGGGAGGTTTGGCTACACCTTC. This gives the protein CAWSRTGRFGYTF.

The J gene is TRBJ1-1, the V gene TRBV28; D is possibly TRBD1 (5 bases). Trimming shortened V by 5 bases and J by 0 bases, and 13 bases separated the two germline ends. There are 15 residues in the CDR3. In germline, CDR1 is MDHEN, CDR2 SYDVKM. DNA for the CDR3: TGTGCCAGCAGTCGGGCGTGGGGGATGAACACTGAAGCTTTCTTT. It codes for CASSRAWGMNTEAFF.

This chain uses TRBV7-9 with TRBJ2-7; the D is unclear. In germline, CDR1 is SEHNR, CDR2 FQNEAQ (reference sequence). V was trimmed by 5 bases and J by 3 bases, leaving 14 bases between them. The CDR3 sequence is 14 residues long. DNA for the CDR3: TGTGCCAGCAGCGGAAAGGTGGCATTCTACGAGCAGTACTTC. Translating gives CASSGKVAFYEQYF.

This clone was counted a few times. The chain carries TRBV18 and TRBJ1-5; D gene ambiguous. Germline CDR1 KGHSH, CDR2 LQKENI. V lost 0 bases to trimming and J lost 5 bases, with 11 bases between them. This CDR3 is 15 amino acids long. DNA for the CDR3: TGTGCCAGCTCACCACCGTCCAGATCCGATCAGCCCCAGCATTTT. It encodes CASSPPSRSDQPQHF.

V usage is TRBV28 and J usage is TRBJ1-2; 7 positions agree with TRBD1. This CDR3 is 17 amino acids long. V trimming: 1 base; J trimming: 8 bases; junction bases outside the gene matches: 16. Per the germline V gene, CDR1 is MDHEN and CDR2 is SYDVKM. CDR3 residues: CASSLFKGQAQRGGYTF. DNA for the CDR3: TGTGCCAGCAGTTTATTTAAAGGACAGGCTCAACGTGGAGGCTACACCTTC.

Notes on this clone: The sample carries other DNA sequences with the same CDR3. The rearrangement links TRBV29-1 to TRBJ2-5; no clear D gene. The germline V and J ends were trimmed by 4 bases and 1 base, with 10 bases remaining between them. The CDR3 is made up of 13 amino acids. Looked up from germline, CDR1 is SQVTM and CDR2 is ANQGSEA. CDR3: CSVGLAGQETQYF. The CDR3 DNA is TGCAGCGTTGGTTTGGCAGGCCAAGAGACCCAGTACTTC.

In its sample, this clone was seen a few times. The CDR3 nucleotides read TGCAGCGTGCCCGGACCCTCAGGTGGGGAGACCCAGTACTTC. Its translation: CSVPGPSGGETQYF. This chain connects TRBV29-1 to TRBJ2-5; D remains unclear. There are 14 residues in the CDR3. Deletions cut 6 bases from V and 5 bases from J, with 19 bases between. Germline values: CDR1 SQVTM, CDR2 ANQGSEA.

This clone was picked up a small number of times. The chain links TRBV7-9 to TRBJ2-6; no clear D gene. The CDR3 sequence is 16 residues long. V was pared by 7 bases and J by 1 base, with 14 bases between. The germline CDR1 and CDR2 sequences are SEHNR and FQNEAQ (reference sequence). The CDR3 sequence is CASNPGEVSGANVLTF. The DNA of the CDR3 is TGTGCCAGCAACCCAGGAGAGGTGTCTGGGGCCAACGTCCTGACTTTC.

V and J are TRBV29-1 and TRBJ1-2, with unresolved D. Germline CDR1 SQVTM, CDR2 ANQGSEA. Trimming took 2 bases from V and 4 from J, leaving 8 bases between them. The CDR3 length is 12 residues. The DNA of the CDR3 is TGCAGCGTTGAATCACGGGGCTATGGCTACACCTTC. Residues: CSVESRGYGYTF.

The genes are TRBV6-5 and TRBJ2-3; weak D call: TRBD2 (5 bases). The CDR3 covers 15 residues. Looked up from germline, CDR1 is MNHEY and CDR2 is SVGAGI. Trimming stripped 6 bases from V and 1 base from J, with 14 bases between. CDR3 sequence reads: CASRSRYGGTDTQYF. CDR3 DNA sequence: TGTGCCAGCAGGAGCCGGTACGGGGGCACAGATACGCAGTATTTT.

This rearrangement joins TRBV25-1 to TRBJ2-7; the D gene is possibly TRBD1 (6 bases). The length of the CDR3 is 14 residues. With 2 bases removed from V and 6 bases from J, the gap between germline ends came to 14 bases. Germline V gives CDR1 MGHDK, CDR2 SYGVNS. CDR3 sequence: CASSESRGWGEQYF. In DNA, the CDR3 is TGTGCCAGCAGTGAAAGCAGGGGATGGGGCGAGCAGTACTTC.

The chain uses TRBV5-4 and TRBJ1-5; D is uncertain. Germline CDR1 and CDR2: SGHNT and YYREEE (reference sequence). V dropped 4 bases and J dropped 4 bases, with 15 bases sitting between them. This CDR3 is built from 15 residues. This CDR3 is CASSPEIGRNQPQHF. The CDR3 DNA is TGTGCCAGCAGCCCCGAGATTGGGCGGAATCAGCCCCAGCATTTT.

The chain employs TRBV2 and TRBJ1-2; D not certain. The ends were cut back, 3 bases at V and 4 bases at J, with 6 bases in the middle. This CDR3 region has 12 residues. CDR1 is SNHLY, CDR2 FYNNEI, per germline. CDR3 bases: TGTGCCAGCAGTGAGGGCGGCTATGGCTACACCTTC. Residues: CASSEGGYGYTF.